These 10 T cell receptor beta chains came from one sample sequenced in a study of blood T cells in healthy people across ages (dated by TCRdb to between 2015 and 2016). The method behind the library was 5' RACE. The second PCR ran for roughly 6 to 11 cycles and used a J-beta primer mix along with a sample-barcoded 5' primer. Through fastp at Q25 and MiXCR, TCRdb rebuilt clones from the public reads, retaining in-frame beta chains. Merged by CDR3 protein, the rows form single entries marked with the most common genes and DNA. A total of some 1.8 million distinct CDR3 sequences appear in this sample, approximately 39% of them only once. Of the sample, roughly 24% falls within the top ten clones. Material: blood. Receptor source: a human donor in good health.

The gene calls are TRBV6-5 and TRBJ2-5, with TRBD2 identical over 10 bases. Trimming cost V 0 bases and J 3 bases; bases outside gene matches: 7. Germline loops: CDR1 MNHEY, CDR2 SVGAGI. The length of the CDR3 is 17 residues. The CDR3 bases are TGTGCCAGCAGTTACTCGTTGTCTAGCGGGGGCGAAGAGACCCAGTACTTC. Residues: CASSYSLSSGGEETQYF.

This chain joins TRBV12-3 or TRBV12-4 and TRBJ2-2, with D maybe TRBD1 (6 bases). The CDR3 contains 16 residues. V gave up 6 bases and J gave up 6 bases, with 20 bases separating them. The CDR3 region has the DNA TGTGCCAGCAGCGATTCGGACAGCACGAGGTCCGGGGAGCTGTTTTTT. Its protein is CASSDSDSTRSGELFF.

This clonotype was seen only a few times. This chain links TRBV10-3 with TRBJ2-1, with 10 bases aligning to TRBD2. The CDR3 contains 17 residues. Germline V CDR1 and CDR2: ENHRY, SYGVKD. J was trimmed by 7 bases and V by 8 bases; bases with no gene match: 17. The CDR3 here is CAIRKAGGPLGSNEQFF. CDR3 nucleotides: TGTGCCATCCGTAAAGCGGGGGGGCCATTGGGGTCAAATGAGCAGTTCTTC.

V gene TRBV5-1 combines with J gene TRBJ2-3, with 9 positions matching TRBD1. V shed 4 bases and J 2 bases; nucleotides not matched to a gene: 8. This CDR3 is 16 amino acids long. The V gene's germline CDR1 is SGHRS and CDR2 YFSETQ. CDR3 amino acids: CASSPDRGGYTDTQYF. The CDR3 DNA follows: TGCGCCAGCAGCCCTGACAGGGGGGGATACACAGATACGCAGTATTTT.

This clonotype was counted a single time. The germline gene is not matched at one end of the junction; a read error may be the cause. J is TRBJ2-1 and V is TRBV11-2; 9 nucleotides match TRBD1. The germline V gene encodes CDR1 SGHAT and CDR2 FQNNGV. The CDR3 is 15 residues long. CDR3 sequence (DNA): TGTGCCAGCAGCATAGTAGGGACAGGGTACAATGAGCGGTTCTTC. Its protein product is CASSIVGTGYNERFF.

Concerning this clonotype itself: The germline gene is not matched at one end of the junction; a read error may be the cause. V gene TRBV4-2 combines with J gene TRBJ1-2; D may be TRBD1 (6 bases). This CDR3 is built from 15 residues. Germline lookup yields CDR1 LGHNA and CDR2 YNFKEQ. CDR3 in DNA: TGTGCCAGCGGCCAAGTTAGGTCAGGGGTAGGTGGCTACACCTTC. Its translation is CASGQVRSGVGGYTF.

The DNA of the CDR3 is TGCGCCAGCAGCTTGGCCCGACTTTCAGATACGCAGTATTTT. This translates into CASSLARLSDTQYF. This chain links TRBV5-1 with TRBJ2-3; D is uncertain. The V end lost 0 bases, the J end lost 4 bases, and 9 bases lay between the germline ends. The CDR3 runs to 14 residues. Germline V gives CDR1 SGHRS, CDR2 YFSETQ.

This sequence joins TRBV12-3 or TRBV12-4 and TRBJ2-1; tentatively, D is TRBD2 (6 bases). With 5 bases removed from V and 8 bases from J, the gap between germline ends came to 25 bases. CDR3 length: 17 residues. CDR3 nucleotides: TGTGCCAGCAGTCCGAACATTGGGGGGACTGTGACCCATGAGCAGTTCTTC. Its translation: CASSPNIGGTVTHEQFF.

The J gene is TRBJ2-5, the V gene TRBV15, with D perhaps matching TRBD1 (5 bases). Germline V gene sequence: CDR1 LNHNV, CDR2 YYDKDF (reference sequence). The V end lost 2 bases, the J end lost 5 bases, and 15 bases lay between the germline ends. CDR3 size: 15 residues. In DNA form, the CDR3 reads TGTGCCACCAGCAGATTAAAGGGGAAGGGGGAGACCCAGTACTTC. Amino acid sequence: CATSRLKGKGETQYF.

The table lists this clonotype with a few counts. The chain has TRBV12-3 or TRBV12-4 and TRBJ1-1; D is undetermined. V gave up 5 bases and J gave up 6 bases, with 16 bases separating them. The CDR3 has 14 amino acids. The CDR3 is CASSTTVLGSEAFF. The CDR3 nucleotides read TGTGCCAGCAGTACGACCGTATTGGGGTCTGAAGCTTTCTTT.